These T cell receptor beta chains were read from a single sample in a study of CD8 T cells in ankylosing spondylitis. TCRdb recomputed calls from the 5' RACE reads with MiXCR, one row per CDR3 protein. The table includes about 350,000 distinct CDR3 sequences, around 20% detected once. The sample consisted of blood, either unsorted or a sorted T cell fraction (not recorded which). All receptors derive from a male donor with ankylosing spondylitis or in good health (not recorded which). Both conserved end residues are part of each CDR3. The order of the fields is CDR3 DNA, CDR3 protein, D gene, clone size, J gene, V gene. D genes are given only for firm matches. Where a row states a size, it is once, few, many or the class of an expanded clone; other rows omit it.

cdr3_nt: TGTGCCAGCAGCGTCGGGACAGTTTATGGGGAGACCCAGTACTTC
cdr3_aa: CASSVGTVYGETQYF
d_call: TRBD1
clone_size: few
j_call: TRBJ2-5
v_call: TRBV9

cdr3_nt: TGTGCCAGCACCGGACAGGGGTCGGTCGAGCAGTACTTC
cdr3_aa: CASTGQGSVEQYF
d_call: TRBD1
clone_size: few
j_call: TRBJ2-7
v_call: TRBV12-3/TRBV12-4

cdr3_nt: TGCAGCGTTCGTGGTGGGACTAGCGGCGTCCACAATGAGCAGTTCTTC
cdr3_aa: CSVRGGTSGVHNEQFF
d_call: TRBD2
clone_size: few
j_call: TRBJ2-1
v_call: TRBV29-1

cdr3_nt: TGTGCCAGCAGCGTGATTACAGGGGCCGCCGGGGAGCTGTTTTTT
cdr3_aa: CASSVITGAAGELFF
d_call: TRBD1
clone_size: few
j_call: TRBJ2-2
v_call: TRBV9

cdr3_nt: TGTGCCAGCAGCGCGTCCGGCTCTGGAAACACCATAAATTTT
cdr3_aa: CASSASGSGNTINF
d_call: .
clone_size: .
j_call: TRBJ1-3
v_call: TRBV9

cdr3_nt: TGCAGCGGAGGACAACTCTACGAGCAGTACTTC
cdr3_aa: CSGGQLYEQYF
d_call: .
clone_size: once
j_call: TRBJ2-7
v_call: TRBV29-1

cdr3_nt: TGTGCCAGCAGCAAGACAGGGTATCCCTACGAGCAGTACTTC
cdr3_aa: CASSKTGYPYEQYF
d_call: TRBD1
clone_size: .
j_call: TRBJ2-7
v_call: TRBV11-2

cdr3_nt: TGTGCCATCAGCCCCCGTGACATGCACACCGGGGAGCTGTTTTTT
cdr3_aa: CAISPRDMHTGELFF
d_call: .
clone_size: .
j_call: TRBJ2-2
v_call: TRBV10-3

cdr3_nt: TGTGCCAGCAGCCACGGCGGCGAGCAGTACTTC
cdr3_aa: CASSHGGEQYF
d_call: .
clone_size: few
j_call: TRBJ2-7
v_call: TRBV27

cdr3_nt: TGTGCCAGCAGCTTGAGGGGGGGAAACTACAATGAGCAGTTCTTC
cdr3_aa: CASSLRGGNYNEQFF
d_call: .
clone_size: .
j_call: TRBJ2-1
v_call: TRBV5-6

cdr3_nt: TGCAGCGTCTCAGGGAAAGGCACAGATACGCAGTATTTT
cdr3_aa: CSVSGKGTDTQYF
d_call: .
clone_size: .
j_call: TRBJ2-3
v_call: TRBV29-1

cdr3_nt: TGTGCCACCACCACAGAGGGTAGAGGGAACACAGATACGCAGTATTTT
cdr3_aa: CATTTEGRGNTDTQYF
d_call: .
clone_size: .
j_call: TRBJ2-3
v_call: TRBV15

cdr3_nt: TGTGCCAGCAGCACCGGACTAGCGGGGGGGCCGTGGACAGATACGCAGTATTTT
cdr3_aa: CASSTGLAGGPWTDTQYF
d_call: TRBD2
clone_size: few
j_call: TRBJ2-3
v_call: TRBV7-8

cdr3_nt: TGTGCCAGCAGTTTATGGCTTGGGACAGGGAATGAAAAACTGTTTTTT
cdr3_aa: CASSLWLGTGNEKLFF
d_call: TRBD1
clone_size: few
j_call: TRBJ1-4
v_call: TRBV12-3/TRBV12-4

cdr3_nt: TGTGCCAGCAGCTTAGACCCGGGGACCGGGGAGCTGTTTTTT
cdr3_aa: CASSLDPGTGELFF
d_call: .
clone_size: .
j_call: TRBJ2-2
v_call: TRBV11-2

cdr3_nt: TGCAGCGTTGAAGATTGGGGTTTAACTAGCGGGGGGCCGTTAGAGACCCAGTACTTC
cdr3_aa: CSVEDWGLTSGGPLETQYF
d_call: TRBD2
clone_size: .
j_call: TRBJ2-5
v_call: TRBV29-1

cdr3_nt: TGCAGCGTTGGGGTGTCCCCTAATGAGCAGTTCTTC
cdr3_aa: CSVGVSPNEQFF
d_call: .
clone_size: .
j_call: TRBJ2-1
v_call: TRBV29-1

cdr3_nt: TGCAGTGCTTACGACAGGTTACGCTACGAGCAGTACTTC
cdr3_aa: CSAYDRLRYEQYF
d_call: .
clone_size: few
j_call: TRBJ2-7
v_call: TRBV20-1